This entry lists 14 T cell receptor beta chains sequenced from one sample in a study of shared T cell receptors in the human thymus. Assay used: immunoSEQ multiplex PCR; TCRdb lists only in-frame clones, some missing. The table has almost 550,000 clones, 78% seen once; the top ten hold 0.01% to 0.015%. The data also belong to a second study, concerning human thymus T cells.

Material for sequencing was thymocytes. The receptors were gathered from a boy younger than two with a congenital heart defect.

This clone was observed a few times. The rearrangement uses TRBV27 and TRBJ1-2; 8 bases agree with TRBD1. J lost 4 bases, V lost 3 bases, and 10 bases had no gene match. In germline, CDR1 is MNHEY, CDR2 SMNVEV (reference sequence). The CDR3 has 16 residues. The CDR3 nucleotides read TGTGCCAGCAGTTTGAGCAGGGGGCGCCGGGGCTATGGCTACACCTTC. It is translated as CASSLSRGRRGYGYTF.

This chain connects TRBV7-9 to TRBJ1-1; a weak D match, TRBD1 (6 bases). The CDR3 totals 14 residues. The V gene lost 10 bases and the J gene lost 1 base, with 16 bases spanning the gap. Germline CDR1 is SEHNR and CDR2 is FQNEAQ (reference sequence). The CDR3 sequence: CATSPGHGNTEAFF. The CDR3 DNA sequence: TGTGCCACCTCCCCGGGACACGGGAACACTGAAGCTTTCTTT.

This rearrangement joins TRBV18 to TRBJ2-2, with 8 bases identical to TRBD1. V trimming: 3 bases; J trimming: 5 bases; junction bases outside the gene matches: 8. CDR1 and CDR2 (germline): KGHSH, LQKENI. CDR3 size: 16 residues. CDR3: CASSPFRTGWTGELFF. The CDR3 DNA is TGTGCCAGCTCACCCTTCCGGACAGGGTGGACCGGGGAGCTGTTTTTT.

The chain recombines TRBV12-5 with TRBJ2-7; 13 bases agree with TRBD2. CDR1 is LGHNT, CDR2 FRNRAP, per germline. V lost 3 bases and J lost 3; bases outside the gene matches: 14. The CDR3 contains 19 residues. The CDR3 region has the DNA TGTGCTAGTGGTTTTGGGACTAGCGGGACCATTGGCGTGATCTACGAGCAGTACTTC. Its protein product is CASGFGTSGTIGVIYEQYF. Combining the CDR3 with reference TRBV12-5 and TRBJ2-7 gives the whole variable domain DARVTQTPRHKVTEMGQEVTMRCQPILGHNTVFWYRQTMMQGLELLAYFRNRAPLDDSGMPKDRFSAEMPDATLATLKIQPSEPRDSAVYFCASGFGTSGTIGVIYEQYFGPGTRLTVT.

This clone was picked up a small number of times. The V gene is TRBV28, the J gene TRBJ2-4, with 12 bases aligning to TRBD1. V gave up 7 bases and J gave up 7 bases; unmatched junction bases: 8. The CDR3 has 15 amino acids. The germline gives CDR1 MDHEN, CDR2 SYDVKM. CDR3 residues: CASKGQGAEKNIQYF. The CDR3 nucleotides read TGTGCCAGCAAGGGACAGGGGGCAGAGAAGAACATTCAGTACTTC. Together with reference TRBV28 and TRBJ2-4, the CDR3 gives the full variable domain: DVKVTQSSRYLVKRTGEKVFLECVQDMDHENMFWYRQDPGLGLRLIYFSYDVKMKEKGDIPEGYSVSREKKERFSLILESASTNQTSMYLCASKGQGAEKNIQYFGAGTRLSVL.

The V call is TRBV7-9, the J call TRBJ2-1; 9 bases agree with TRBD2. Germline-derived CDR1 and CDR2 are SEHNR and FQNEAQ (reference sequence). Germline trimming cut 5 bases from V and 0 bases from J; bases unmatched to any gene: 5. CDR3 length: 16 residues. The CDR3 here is CASSPEREVSYNEQFF. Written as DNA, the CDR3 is TGTGCCAGCAGCCCGGAGCGGGAGGTCTCCTACAATGAGCAGTTCTTC.

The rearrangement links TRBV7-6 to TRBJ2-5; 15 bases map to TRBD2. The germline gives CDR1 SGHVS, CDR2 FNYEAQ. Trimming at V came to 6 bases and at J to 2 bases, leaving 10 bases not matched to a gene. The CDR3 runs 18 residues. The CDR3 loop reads CASRPSGTSGRKQETQYF. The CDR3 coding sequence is TGTGCCAGCAGGCCAAGCGGGACTAGCGGGAGGAAACAAGAGACCCAGTACTTC. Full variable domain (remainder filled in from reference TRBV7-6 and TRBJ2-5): GAGVSQSPRYKVTKRGQDVALRCDPISGHVSLYWYRQALGQGPEFLTYFNYEAQQDKSGLPNDRFSAERPEGSISTLTIQRTEQRDSAMYRCASRPSGTSGRKQETQYFGPGTRLLVL.

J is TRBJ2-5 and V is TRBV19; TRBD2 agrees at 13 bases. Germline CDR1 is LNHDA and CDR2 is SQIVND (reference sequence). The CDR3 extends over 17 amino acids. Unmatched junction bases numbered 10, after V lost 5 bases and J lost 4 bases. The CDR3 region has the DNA TGTGCCAGTAGTCCACCGATTCGACTAGCGGGAGGAGAGACCCAGTACTTC. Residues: CASSPPIRLAGGETQYF.

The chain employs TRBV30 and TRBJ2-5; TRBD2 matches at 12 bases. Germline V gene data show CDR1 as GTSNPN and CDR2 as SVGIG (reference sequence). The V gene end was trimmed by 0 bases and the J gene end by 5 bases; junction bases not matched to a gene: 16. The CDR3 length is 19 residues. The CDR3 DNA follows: TGTGCCTGGAGTGTACTCGGGCCTAGCGGGAGGGGGGGCCGGGAGACCCAGTACTTC. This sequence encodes CAWSVLGPSGRGGRETQYF.

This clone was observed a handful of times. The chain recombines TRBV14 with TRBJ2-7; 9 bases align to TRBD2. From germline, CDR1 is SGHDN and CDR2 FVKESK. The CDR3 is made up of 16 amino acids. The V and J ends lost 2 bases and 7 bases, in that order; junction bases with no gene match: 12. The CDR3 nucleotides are TGTGCCAGCAGCCAACTGCTAGCGGGACGCAAGGTGGAGCAGTACTTC. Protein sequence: CASSQLLAGRKVEQYF.

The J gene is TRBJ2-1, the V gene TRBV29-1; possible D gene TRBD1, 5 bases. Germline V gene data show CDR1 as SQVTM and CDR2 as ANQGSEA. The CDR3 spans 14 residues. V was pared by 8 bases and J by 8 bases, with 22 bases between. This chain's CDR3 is CSSETDRRSDEQFF. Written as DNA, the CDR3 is TGCAGCTCTGAAACTGACAGAAGGTCCGATGAGCAGTTCTTC.

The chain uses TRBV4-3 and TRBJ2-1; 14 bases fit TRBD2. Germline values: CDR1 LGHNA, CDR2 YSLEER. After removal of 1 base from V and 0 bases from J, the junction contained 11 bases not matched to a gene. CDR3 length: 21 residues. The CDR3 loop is CASSQGGLAGVGTSSYNEQFF. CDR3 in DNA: TGCGCCAGCAGCCAAGGGGGACTAGCGGGAGTCGGGACTAGCTCCTACAATGAGCAGTTCTTC.

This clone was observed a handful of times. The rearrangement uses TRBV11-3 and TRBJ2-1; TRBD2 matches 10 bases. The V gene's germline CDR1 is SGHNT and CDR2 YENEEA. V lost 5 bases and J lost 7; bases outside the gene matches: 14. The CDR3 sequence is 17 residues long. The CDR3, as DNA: TGTGCCAGCAGCCCGATTTCGGGACTAGCGAGGGGTAATGAGCAGTTCTTC. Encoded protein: CASSPISGLARGNEQFF.

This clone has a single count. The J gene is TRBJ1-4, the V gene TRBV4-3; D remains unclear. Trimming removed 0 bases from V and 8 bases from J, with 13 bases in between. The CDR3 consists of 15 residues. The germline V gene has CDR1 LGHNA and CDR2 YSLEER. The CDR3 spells CASSQDPGSREKLFF. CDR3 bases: TGCGCCAGCAGCCAAGATCCGGGGAGCAGAGAAAAACTGTTTTTT.